The subject of this entry is one T cell receptor beta chain. Its antigen remains unidentified. This record comes from a study of T cell responses to AZD1222 COVID-19 vaccine. Study findings and constraints: The reported proportion of spike-specific TCRs targeting unmutated variant regions was nearly half. Regions 160-218 and 743-854 dominated among vaccine-associated CD4 TCRs spanning spike. Females made up more of the donors, who were largely white British, and clonal diversity may have come out too low.

Germline V gene sequence: CDR1 MNHEY, CDR2 SVGAGI. CDR3 length: 13 amino acids. Unmatched junction bases numbered 5, after V lost 6 bases and J lost 3 bases. Method: immunoSEQ multiplex PCR; TCRdb's copy keeps in-frame clones and lacks some. The table lists 150,000 to 200,000 clones, approximately 90% of them singletons, with roughly 1.2% in the top ten. The J gene is TRBJ2-7, the V gene TRBV6-5, with 7 bases matching TRBD1. The sequencing here drew on peripheral blood, taken 28 days after the second AZD1222 dose. This TCR came from an adult who received the AZD1222 COVID-19 vaccine. The CDR3 DNA reads TGTGCCAGCAGCGGCGGACAGGTCTACGAGCAGTACTTC. Translated, it gives CASSGGQVYEQYF.